Detailed here is one T cell receptor beta chain. The antigen is not known. Germline V CDR1 and CDR2: SGHAT, FQNNGV. Germline trimming cut 3 bases from V and 2 bases from J; bases unmatched to any gene: 6. The CDR3 totals 15 residues. The data were taken from a study of cytomegalovirus exposure and HLA in healthy donors. Whole-study context: Both the roughly 120 validation repertoires and the approximately 670 first-cohort repertoires used the same platform, as reported by a later analysis. Whole-study results and caveats: It was found in a later analysis that first-cohort TCR clusters tended to co-occur in the approximately 120 validation repertoires. More than 150 TCR beta chains were listed as cytomegalovirus-associated. CMV antigen specificity of a few CMV-associated chains was confirmed in vitro.

Produced via immunoSEQ multiplex PCR; TCRdb's table is partial and in-frame only. The repertoire holds some 200,000 clones, around 90% seen once, with approximately 1% in the top ten. This chain joins TRBV11-2 and TRBJ2-7; 8 positions agree with TRBD2. The sequenced material came from PBMCs. This TCR derives from a woman under 30 in good health and CMV-seronegative. The CDR3 DNA sequence: TGTGCCAGCAGCTTGAGCGGGAGCAGACCCTACGAGCAGTACTTC. This encodes CASSLSGSRPYEQYF. Full variable domain (missing parts from reference TRBV11-2 and TRBJ2-7): EAGVAQSPRYKIIEKRQSVAFWCNPISGHATLYWYQQILGQGPKLLIQFQNNGVVDDSQLPKDRFSAERLKGVDSTLKIQPAKLEDSAVYLCASSLSGSRPYEQYFGPGTRLTVT.